These T cell receptor beta chains were read from a single sample in a study of cytomegalovirus exposure and HLA in healthy donors. The data were produced by immunoSEQ multiplex PCR, yet TCRdb's version contains in-frame clones alone and is incomplete. Its table records 130,000 to 150,000 clones. Sequences were obtained from PBMCs. All receptors derive from a male donor in good health and CMV-seronegative. Both conserved end residues are part of each CDR3. Fields, in order: CDR3 length, J gene, V gene, D gene, CDR3 DNA, CDR3 protein. D genes are given only for firm matches.

CDR3 length: 17
J gene: TRBJ1-4
V gene: TRBV4-3
D gene: .
CDR3 DNA: TGCGCCAGCAGCCAAGACGCTCTCAGGGGTGGAAATGAAAAACTGTTTTTT
CDR3 protein: CASSQDALRGGNEKLFF

CDR3 length: 13
J gene: TRBJ1-5
V gene: TRBV28
D gene: TRBD1
CDR3 DNA: TGTGCCAGCGGGACAGGGTTCCTTCAGCCCCAGCATTTT
CDR3 protein: CASGTGFLQPQHF

CDR3 length: 15
J gene: TRBJ2-7
V gene: TRBV30
D gene: TRBD2
CDR3 DNA: TGTGCCTGGAGTCCCTACGGGGGGTATACCTACGAGCAGTACTTC
CDR3 protein: CAWSPYGGYTYEQYF

CDR3 length: 16
J gene: TRBJ2-1
V gene: TRBV18
D gene: TRBD2
CDR3 DNA: TGTGCCAGCTCACCCCGGACTAGCGGGAAAATCCATGAGCAGTTCTTC
CDR3 protein: CASSPRTSGKIHEQFF

CDR3 length: 12
J gene: TRBJ1-1
V gene: TRBV7-2
D gene: .
CDR3 DNA: TGTGCCAGCAGCTTCGGGACACCTGAAGCTTTCTTT
CDR3 protein: CASSFGTPEAFF

CDR3 length: 13
J gene: TRBJ1-2
V gene: TRBV30
D gene: TRBD1
CDR3 DNA: TGTGCCTGGAACGCACAAACAGGGGATGGCTACACCTTC
CDR3 protein: CAWNAQTGDGYTF

CDR3 length: 17
J gene: TRBJ2-1
V gene: TRBV7-2
D gene: TRBD2
CDR3 DNA: TGTGCCAGCAGCCTGCTCAACCCGGGACTAGCGGGAGCTGAGCAGTTCTTC
CDR3 protein: CASSLLNPGLAGAEQFF

CDR3 length: 12
J gene: TRBJ2-7
V gene: TRBV9
D gene: .
CDR3 DNA: TGTGCCAGCAGCGCCTCCGGGGACGAGCAGTACTTC
CDR3 protein: CASSASGDEQYF

CDR3 length: 13
J gene: TRBJ1-1
V gene: TRBV5-1
D gene: .
CDR3 DNA: TGCGCCAGCAGCTTGACGGGATGGGGTGAAGCTTTCTTT
CDR3 protein: CASSLTGWGEAFF

CDR3 length: 16
J gene: TRBJ1-1
V gene: TRBV5-1
D gene: .
CDR3 DNA: TGCGCCAGCAGCCCCCGACCTGGGGGGGAGAACACTGAAGCTTTCTTT
CDR3 protein: CASSPRPGGENTEAFF

CDR3 length: 14
J gene: TRBJ1-2
V gene: TRBV27
D gene: .
CDR3 DNA: TGTGCCAGCAGTTTTACCTCAGGCCTATTGGGCTACACCTTC
CDR3 protein: CASSFTSGLLGYTF

CDR3 length: 16
J gene: TRBJ2-3
V gene: TRBV15
D gene: .
CDR3 DNA: TGTGCCACCAGCAGATCCCCCGGGACACCCACAGATACGCAGTATTTT
CDR3 protein: CATSRSPGTPTDTQYF

CDR3 length: 14
J gene: TRBJ2-7
V gene: TRBV27
D gene: .
CDR3 DNA: TGTGCCAGCAGTTTAGAGGCCCGGCGTTACGAGCAGTACTTC
CDR3 protein: CASSLEARRYEQYF

CDR3 length: 15
J gene: TRBJ1-4
V gene: TRBV7-9
D gene: TRBD1
CDR3 DNA: TGTGCCAGCAGCTCATCTAGGACAGGGAATGAAAAACTGTTTTTT
CDR3 protein: CASSSSRTGNEKLFF

CDR3 length: 17
J gene: TRBJ2-2
V gene: TRBV11-2
D gene: TRBD2
CDR3 DNA: TGTGCCAGCAGCTTCACAGGGACTAGCGGGAGGGCCGGGGAGCTGTTTTTT
CDR3 protein: CASSFTGTSGRAGELFF